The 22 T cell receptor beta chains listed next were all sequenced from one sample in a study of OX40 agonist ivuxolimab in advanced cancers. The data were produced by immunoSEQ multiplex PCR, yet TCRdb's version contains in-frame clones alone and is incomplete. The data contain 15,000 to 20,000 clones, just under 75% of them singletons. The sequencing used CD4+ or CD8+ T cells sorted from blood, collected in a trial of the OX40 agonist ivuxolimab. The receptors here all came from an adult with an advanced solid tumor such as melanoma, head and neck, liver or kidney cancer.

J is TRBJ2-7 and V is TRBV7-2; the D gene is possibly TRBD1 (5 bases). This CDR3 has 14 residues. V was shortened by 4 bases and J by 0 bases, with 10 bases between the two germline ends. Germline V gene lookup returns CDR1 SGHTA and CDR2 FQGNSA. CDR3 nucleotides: TGTGCCAGCAGCTCCAGGGATAGCTCCTACGAGCAGTACTTC. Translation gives CASSSRDSSYEQYF.

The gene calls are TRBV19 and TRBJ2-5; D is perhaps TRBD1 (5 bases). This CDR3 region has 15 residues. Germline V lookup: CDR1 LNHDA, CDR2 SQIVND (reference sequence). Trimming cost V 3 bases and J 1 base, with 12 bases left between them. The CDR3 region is CASSIDGRVQETQYF. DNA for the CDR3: TGTGCCAGTAGTATCGATGGCAGGGTCCAAGAGACCCAGTACTTC.

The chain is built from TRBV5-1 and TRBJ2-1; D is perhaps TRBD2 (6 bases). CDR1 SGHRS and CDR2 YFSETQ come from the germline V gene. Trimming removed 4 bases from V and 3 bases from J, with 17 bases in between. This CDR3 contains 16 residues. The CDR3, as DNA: TGCGCCAGCAGCCCGGGAGACTATTCCTTCTACAATGAGCAGTTCTTC. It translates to CASSPGDYSFYNEQFF.

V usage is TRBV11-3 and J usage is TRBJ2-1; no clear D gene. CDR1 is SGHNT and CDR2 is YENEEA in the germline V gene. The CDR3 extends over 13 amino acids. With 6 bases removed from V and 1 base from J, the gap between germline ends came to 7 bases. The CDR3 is CASRERSYNEQFF. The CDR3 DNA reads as TGTGCCAGCAGAGAGAGGTCCTACAATGAGCAGTTCTTC.

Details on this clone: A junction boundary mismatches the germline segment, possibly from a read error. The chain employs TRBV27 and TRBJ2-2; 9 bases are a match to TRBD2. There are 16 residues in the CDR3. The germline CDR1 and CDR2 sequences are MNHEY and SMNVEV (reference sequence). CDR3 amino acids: CATFVAGASGTGELLF. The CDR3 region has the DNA TGTGCCACCTTCGTAGCGGGGGCTTCGGGCACCGGGGAGCTGCTTTTT.

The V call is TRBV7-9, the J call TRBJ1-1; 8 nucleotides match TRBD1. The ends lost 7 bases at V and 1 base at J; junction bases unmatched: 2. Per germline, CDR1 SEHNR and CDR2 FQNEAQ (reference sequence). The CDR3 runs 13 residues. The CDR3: CASIGQGNTEAFF. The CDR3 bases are TGTGCCAGCATCGGACAGGGGAACACTGAAGCTTTCTTT. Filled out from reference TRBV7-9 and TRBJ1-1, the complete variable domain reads DTGVSQNPRHKITKRGQNVTFRCDPISEHNRLYWYRQTLGQGPEFLTYFQNEAQLEKSRLLSDRFSAERPKGSFSTLEIQRTEQGDSAMYLCASIGQGNTEAFFGQGTRLTVV.

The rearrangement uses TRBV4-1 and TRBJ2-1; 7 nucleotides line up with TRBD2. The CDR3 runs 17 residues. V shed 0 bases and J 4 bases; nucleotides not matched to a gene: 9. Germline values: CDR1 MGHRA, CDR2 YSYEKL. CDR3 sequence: CASSQDITTGGYNEQFF. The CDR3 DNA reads TGCGCCAGCAGCCAAGATATTACGACGGGGGGATACAATGAGCAGTTCTTC.

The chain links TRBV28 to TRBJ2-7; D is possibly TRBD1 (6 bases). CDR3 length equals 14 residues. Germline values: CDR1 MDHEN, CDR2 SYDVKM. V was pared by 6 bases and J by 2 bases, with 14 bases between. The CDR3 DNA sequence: TGTGCCAGCAGCGTAACAGGGCTCGCCTACGAGCAGTACTTC. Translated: CASSVTGLAYEQYF.

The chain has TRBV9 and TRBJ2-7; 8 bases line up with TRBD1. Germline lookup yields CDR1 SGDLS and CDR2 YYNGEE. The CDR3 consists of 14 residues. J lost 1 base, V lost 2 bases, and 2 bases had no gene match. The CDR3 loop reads CASSVGQESYEQYF. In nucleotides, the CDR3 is TGTGCCAGCAGCGTGGGACAGGAGTCCTACGAGCAGTACTTC. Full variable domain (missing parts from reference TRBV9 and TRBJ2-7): DSGVTQTPKHLITATGQRVTLRCSPRSGDLSVYWYQQSLDQGLQFLIQYYNGEERAKGNILERFSAQQFPDLHSELNLSSLELGDSALYFCASSVGQESYEQYFGPGTRLTVT.

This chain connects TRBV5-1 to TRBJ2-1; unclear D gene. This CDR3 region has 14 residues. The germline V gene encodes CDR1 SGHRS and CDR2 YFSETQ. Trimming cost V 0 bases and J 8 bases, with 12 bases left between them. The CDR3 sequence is CASSLGGRVDEQFF. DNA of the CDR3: TGCGCCAGCAGCTTGGGGGGAAGGGTCGATGAGCAGTTCTTC.

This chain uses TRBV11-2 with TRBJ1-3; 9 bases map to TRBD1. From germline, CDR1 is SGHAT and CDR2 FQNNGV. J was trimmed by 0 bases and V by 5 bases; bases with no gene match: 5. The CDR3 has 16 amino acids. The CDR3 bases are TGTGCCAGCAGCGCGGGACAGGGTCTCTCTGGAAACACCATATATTTT. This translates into CASSAGQGLSGNTIYF.

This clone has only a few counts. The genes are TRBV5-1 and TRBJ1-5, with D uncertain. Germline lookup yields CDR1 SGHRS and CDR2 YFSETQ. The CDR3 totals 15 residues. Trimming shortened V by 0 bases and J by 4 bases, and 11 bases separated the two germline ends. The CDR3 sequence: CASSLAGGVNQPQHF. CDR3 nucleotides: TGCGCCAGCAGCTTGGCCGGTGGGGTTAATCAGCCCCAGCATTTT.

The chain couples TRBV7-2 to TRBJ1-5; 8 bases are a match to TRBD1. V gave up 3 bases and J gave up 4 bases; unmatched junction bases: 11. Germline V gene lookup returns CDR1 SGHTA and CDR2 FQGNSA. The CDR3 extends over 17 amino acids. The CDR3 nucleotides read TGTGCCAGCAGCTTTGATCTAAGGACAGGGTTAAATCAGCCCCAGCATTTT. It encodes CASSFDLRTGLNQPQHF. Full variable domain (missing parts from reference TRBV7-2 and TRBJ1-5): GAGVSQSPSNKVTEKGKDVELRCDPISGHTALYWYRQSLGQGLEFLIYFQGNSAPDKSGLPSDRFSAERTGGSVSTLTIQRTQQEDSAVYLCASSFDLRTGLNQPQHFGDGTRLSIL.

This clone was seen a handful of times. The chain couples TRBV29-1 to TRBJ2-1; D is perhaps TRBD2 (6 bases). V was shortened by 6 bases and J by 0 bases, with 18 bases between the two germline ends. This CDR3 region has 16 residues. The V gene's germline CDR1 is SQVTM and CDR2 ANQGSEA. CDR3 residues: CSVQKSGGDSYNEQFF. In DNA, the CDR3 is TGCAGCGTACAGAAGAGCGGCGGGGACTCCTACAATGAGCAGTTCTTC.

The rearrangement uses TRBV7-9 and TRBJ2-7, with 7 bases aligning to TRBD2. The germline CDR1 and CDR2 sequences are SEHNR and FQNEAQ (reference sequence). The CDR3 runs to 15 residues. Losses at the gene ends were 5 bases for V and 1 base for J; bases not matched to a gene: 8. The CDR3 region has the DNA TGTGCCAGCAGCCCCCCCAGCGGGGCATCCTACGAGCAGTACTTC. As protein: CASSPPSGASYEQYF.

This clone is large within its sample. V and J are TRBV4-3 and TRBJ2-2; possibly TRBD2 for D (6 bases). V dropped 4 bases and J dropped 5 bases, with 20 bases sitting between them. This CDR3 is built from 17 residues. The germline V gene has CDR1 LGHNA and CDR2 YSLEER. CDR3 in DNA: TGCGCCAGCAGCCCGAGGTGGGCGGGGCACTCTACCGGGGAGCTGTTTTTT. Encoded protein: CASSPRWAGHSTGELFF.

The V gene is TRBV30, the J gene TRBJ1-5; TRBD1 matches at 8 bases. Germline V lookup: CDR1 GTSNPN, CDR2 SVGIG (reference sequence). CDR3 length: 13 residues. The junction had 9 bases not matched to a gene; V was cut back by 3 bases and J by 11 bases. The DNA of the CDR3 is TGTGCCTGGAGGCCAGGGGGCTCTGCGGCCCAGCATTTT. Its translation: CAWRPGGSAAQHF.

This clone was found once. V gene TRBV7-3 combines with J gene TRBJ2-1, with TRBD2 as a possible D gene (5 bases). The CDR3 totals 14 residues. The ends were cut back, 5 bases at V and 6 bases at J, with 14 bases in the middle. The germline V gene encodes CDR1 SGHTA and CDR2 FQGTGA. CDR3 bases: TGTGCCAGCAGCCTTTTTGGCGCGGGCAATGAGCAGTTCTTC. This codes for CASSLFGAGNEQFF.

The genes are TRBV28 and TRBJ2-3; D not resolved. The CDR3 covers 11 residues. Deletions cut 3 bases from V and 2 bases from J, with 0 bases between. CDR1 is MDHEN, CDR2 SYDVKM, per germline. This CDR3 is CASSFTDTQYF. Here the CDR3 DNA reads TGTGCCAGCAGTTTCACAGATACGCAGTATTTT.

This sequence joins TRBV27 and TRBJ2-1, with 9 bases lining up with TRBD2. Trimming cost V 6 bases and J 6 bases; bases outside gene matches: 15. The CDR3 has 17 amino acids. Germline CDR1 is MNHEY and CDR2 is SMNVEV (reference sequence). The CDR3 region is CASRPIPVAGESNEQFF. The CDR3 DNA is TGTGCCAGCAGGCCCATCCCCGTAGCGGGGGAATCCAATGAGCAGTTCTTC.

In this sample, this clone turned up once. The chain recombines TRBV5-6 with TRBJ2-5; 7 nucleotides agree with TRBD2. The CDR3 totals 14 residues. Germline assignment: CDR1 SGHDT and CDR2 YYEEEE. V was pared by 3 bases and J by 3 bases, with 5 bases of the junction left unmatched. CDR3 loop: CASSSSLAEETQYF. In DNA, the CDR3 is TGTGCCAGCAGCTCGTCCCTAGCGGAAGAGACCCAGTACTTC.

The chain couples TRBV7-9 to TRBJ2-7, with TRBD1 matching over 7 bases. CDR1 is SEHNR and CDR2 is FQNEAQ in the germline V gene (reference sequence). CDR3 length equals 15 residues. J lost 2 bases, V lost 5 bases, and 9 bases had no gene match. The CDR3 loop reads CASSPAGQATYEQYF. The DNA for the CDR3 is TGTGCCAGCAGCCCGGCTGGACAGGCGACCTACGAGCAGTACTTC.